The present entry profiles one T cell receptor (beta chain) with its context. What it recognizes is unknown. The PCR used 60 Vbeta and 13 Jbeta primers. Produced via immunoSEQ multiplex PCR; TCRdb's table is partial and in-frame only. Counted here are some 190,000 clones, 81% occurring once; the ten biggest clones make up more than 1.5%. V was trimmed by 8 bases and J by 7 bases, leaving 33 bases between them. Germline V CDR1 and CDR2: SGHAT, FQDESV (reference sequence). This CDR3 has 19 residues. These data are taken from a study of cytomegalovirus exposure and HLA in healthy donors. General observations from the study: Some TCR beta chains (around 180 of them) were listed as cytomegalovirus-associated. Reported performance of the classifier showed diagnosis of cytomegalovirus status with high specificity and sensitivity. A highly shared variant cluster was judged a likely technical artifact.

This clonotype was obtained from a man aged 18 to 30 in good health and CMV-seronegative. The specimen sequenced was PBMCs. The chain joins TRBV11-1 to TRBJ2-1; D is perhaps TRBD2 (5 bases). The CDR3 loop reads CASRPVVGSQKSPRNEQFF. CDR3 nucleotide sequence: TGTGCCAGCCGACCCGTGGTGGGGAGTCAAAAGTCTCCCAGGAATGAGCAGTTCTTC.